These 3 T cell receptor beta chains came from one sample sequenced in a study of blood T cell repertoires in COVID-19. Clones were read by immunoSEQ multiplex PCR, and TCRdb kept only the in-frame ones, dropping some. This table holds about 31,000 clones, 86% found once. Input material: peripheral blood. These receptor sequences come from a human donor with active COVID-19. The donor label of this sample is uncertain.

This sequence joins TRBV12-3 or TRBV12-4 and TRBJ1-2; possibly TRBD1 for D (6 bases). The CDR3 runs 13 residues. Trimming took 5 bases from V and 8 from J, leaving 15 bases between them. CDR3 coding DNA: TGTGCCAGCAGTCCAGGACAGTTGTCGGGCTACACCTTC. Residues: CASSPGQLSGYTF.

The sample holds one count of this clone. The rearrangement links TRBV7-2 to TRBJ2-5; 8 bases are shared with TRBD1. The CDR3 extends over 16 amino acids. V shed 1 base and J 5 bases; nucleotides not matched to a gene: 9. Germline loops: CDR1 SGHTA, CDR2 FQGNSA. The CDR3 loop is CASSLVLGQGAETQYF. In nucleotides, the CDR3 is TGTGCCAGCAGCTTAGTTTTGGGTCAGGGGGCGGAGACCCAGTACTTC. The entire variable domain, with the rest obtained from reference TRBV7-2 and TRBJ2-5, is as follows: GAGVSQSPSNKVTEKGKDVELRCDPISGHTALYWYRQSLGQGLEFLIYFQGNSAPDKSGLPSDRFSAERTGGSVSTLTIQRTQQEDSAVYLCASSLVLGQGAETQYFGPGTRLLVL.

The chain couples TRBV5-1 to TRBJ2-5, with 9 bases aligning to TRBD2. V dropped 4 bases and J dropped 0; count of bases not matched to a gene: 7. This CDR3 comprises 16 residues. The germline CDR1 and CDR2 sequences are SGHRS and YFSETQ. CDR3: CASSPGRTSDQETQYF. The CDR3 DNA follows: TGCGCCAGCAGCCCGGGTAGGACTAGCGACCAAGAGACCCAGTACTTC.